The rows below give T cell receptor beta chains drawn from one sample of a study of blood T cells in healthy people across ages. TCRdb called the 5' RACE reads again in MiXCR, with one record for every CDR3 protein. The profile shows approximately 690,000 distinct CDR3 sequences, roughly 50% of them singletons. The specimen was blood. The receptors stem from a man in his fifties or sixties in good health. Each CDR3 is given with its conserved first and last residue. The order of the fields is V gene, J gene, CDR3 protein.

TRBV6-2/TRBV6-3,TRBJ1-6,CASSLRDGRSPLHF
TRBV5-6,TRBJ1-1,CASSLSHRGRTEAFF
TRBV20-1,NA,CSARVAGGPAYEQYF
TRBV7-6,TRBJ2-1,CASSPRTSGGPAYNEQFF
TRBV4-1,TRBJ1-2,CASSQPRVGGGDYGYTF
TRBV20-1,TRBJ2-3,CSAPLGQGATDTQYF
TRBV7-9,TRBJ1-1,CASRRGLGANTEAFF
TRBV12-3/TRBV12-4,TRBJ1-1,CASSQYGRNTEAFF
TRBV4-1,TRBJ2-3,CASSHRVVTDTQYF
TRBV10-1,TRBJ1-2,CASSEAGGYGYTF
TRBV5-5,TRBJ1-2,CASSLEGQGYGYTF
TRBV2,TRBJ2-7,CASGRTVSYEQYF
TRBV11-2,TRBJ2-1,CASSPRQGNLDEQFF
TRBV5-1,TRBJ2-5,CASSLAQGPQETQYF
TRBV4-1,TRBJ1-6,CASSQDEGFDSPLHF
TRBV11-2,TRBJ2-2,CASALEGTIGELFF
TRBV6-6,TRBJ2-3,CASSGRLAGTDTQYF
TRBV25-1,TRBJ2-1,CASSGSLGGLGHNEQFF
TRBV25-1,TRBJ2-3,CASSEYPSGLTDTQYF
TRBV5-1,TRBJ2-3,CASSRWTGGPTDTQYF
TRBV5-5,TRBJ1-2,CASSPRDRGRDGYTF
TRBV10-1,TRBJ2-1,CASSKQDRGVNNEQFF
TRBV12-3/TRBV12-4,NA,CASSFFGTSGETQYF
TRBV27,TRBJ2-7,CASSPGFSSYEQYF
TRBV5-1,TRBJ2-7,CASSSGGGDPYEQYF
TRBV20-1,TRBJ2-5,CSASDGGGPQETQYF
TRBV29-1,TRBJ2-3,CSVEGTDTQYF
TRBV2,TRBJ2-5,CASSGWGEETQYF
TRBV27,TRBJ2-7,CASSLVGQNSYEQYF